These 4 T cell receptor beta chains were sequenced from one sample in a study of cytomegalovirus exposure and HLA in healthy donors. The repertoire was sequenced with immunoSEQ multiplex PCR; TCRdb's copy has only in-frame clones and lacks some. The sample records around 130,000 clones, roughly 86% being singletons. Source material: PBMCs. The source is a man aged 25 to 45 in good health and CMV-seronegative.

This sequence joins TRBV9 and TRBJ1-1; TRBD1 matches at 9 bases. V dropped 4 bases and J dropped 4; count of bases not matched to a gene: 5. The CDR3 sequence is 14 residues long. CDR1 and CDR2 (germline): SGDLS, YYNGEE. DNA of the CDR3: TGTGCCAGCAGCCTGGACAGGGGCCCCACTGAAGCTTTCTTT. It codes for CASSLDRGPTEAFF.

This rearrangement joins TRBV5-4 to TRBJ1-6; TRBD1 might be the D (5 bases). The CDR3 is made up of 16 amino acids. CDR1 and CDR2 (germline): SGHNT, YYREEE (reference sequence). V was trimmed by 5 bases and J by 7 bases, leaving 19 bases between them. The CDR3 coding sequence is TGTGCCAGCAGTACTTTAACCGGGGCGGGGAATTCACCCCTCCACTTT. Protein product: CASSTLTGAGNSPLHF.

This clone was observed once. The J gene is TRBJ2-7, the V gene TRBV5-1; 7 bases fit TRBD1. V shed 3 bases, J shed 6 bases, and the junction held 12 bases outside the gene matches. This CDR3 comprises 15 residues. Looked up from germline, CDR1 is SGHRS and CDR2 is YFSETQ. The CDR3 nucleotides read TGCGCCAGCAGCTCACAAACGGGACAGTACGGCGAGCAGTACTTC. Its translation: CASSSQTGQYGEQYF.

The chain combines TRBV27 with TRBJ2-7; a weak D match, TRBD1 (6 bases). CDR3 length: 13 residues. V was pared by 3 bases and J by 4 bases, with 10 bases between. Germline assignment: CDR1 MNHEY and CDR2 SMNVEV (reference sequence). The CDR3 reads CASSLGRGYEQYF. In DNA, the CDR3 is TGTGCCAGCAGTTTGGGCAGGGGATACGAGCAGTACTTC.